This entry lists 30 T cell receptor beta chains sequenced from one sample in a study of shared clonotypes between healthy human individuals. Method: immunoSEQ multiplex PCR; TCRdb's copy keeps in-frame clones and lacks some. The profile covers around 2.3 million clones, with roughly 95% appearing a single time and approximately 0.13% taken by the ten largest. The source material was naive CD4+ T cells sorted from blood. Regarding subset: CD45RA+ positively selected. These receptors were obtained from a man aged 18-30 years in good health.

The chain joins TRBV7-2 to TRBJ1-1; TRBD1 might be the D (6 bases). The CDR3 loop spans 15 amino acids. CDR1 and CDR2 from the germline V gene are SGHTA and FQGNSA. Trimming shortened V by 4 bases and J by 4 bases, and 16 bases separated the two germline ends. CDR3 sequence reads: CASSSARGVVTEAFF. The CDR3 nucleotides are TGTGCCAGCAGCTCAGCTAGGGGGGTTGTCACTGAAGCTTTCTTT.

The rearrangement links TRBV5-4 to TRBJ2-7, with 9 bases aligning to TRBD1. The CDR3 runs 13 residues. With V trimmed by 2 bases and J by 5 bases, 2 bases remained unmatched. Germline CDR1 is SGHNT and CDR2 is YYREEE (reference sequence). CDR3 DNA: TGTGCCAGCAGCTTACAGGGGGCAAACGAGCAGTACTTC. Its protein is CASSLQGANEQYF.

The gene calls are TRBV30 and TRBJ2-7, with D tentatively TRBD2 (6 bases). From germline, CDR1 is GTSNPN and CDR2 SVGIG (reference sequence). The CDR3 loop spans 13 amino acids. V was shortened by 8 bases and J by 2 bases, with 16 bases between the two germline ends. The CDR3 DNA reads TGTGCCGGGACCGGGACTGGTCCCTACGAGCAGTACTTC. This codes for CAGTGTGPYEQYF. The variable domain in full, with the rest retrieved from reference TRBV30 and TRBJ2-7, is SQTIHQWPATLVQPVGSPLSLECTVEGTSNPNLYWYRQAAGRGLQLLFYSVGIGQISSEVPQNLSASRPQDRQFILSSKKLLLSDSGFYLCAGTGTGPYEQYFGPGTRLTVT.

The chain couples TRBV5-4 to TRBJ1-6; TRBD1 aligns across 10 bases. The length of the CDR3 is 16 residues. Germline V gene lookup returns CDR1 SGHNT and CDR2 YYREEE (reference sequence). Trimming removed 1 base from V and 7 bases from J; junction bases left unmatched: 5. CDR3 DNA: TGTGCCAGCAGCTTGAGGGGGACAGGGGTAAATTCACCCCTCCACTTT. This sequence encodes CASSLRGTGVNSPLHF.

The V and J genes are TRBV2 and TRBJ1-2; TRBD1 aligns across 8 bases. The CDR3 covers 19 residues. Germline V gene data show CDR1 as SNHLY and CDR2 as FYNNEI. The J segment lost 6 bases and the V segment lost 1 base, leaving 19 bases of the junction unmatched. The DNA of the CDR3 is TGTGCCAGCAGTGAAGTGTCTAGGGCAGGGGGCGCCTTTACGCATGGCTACACCTTC. Amino acid sequence: CASSEVSRAGGAFTHGYTF.

This rearrangement joins TRBV18 to TRBJ1-1, with a weak D call TRBD1 (5 bases). V lost 8 bases, J lost 0 bases, and 13 bases lay in between. Looked up from germline, CDR1 is KGHSH and CDR2 is LQKENI. The CDR3 extends over 14 amino acids. The CDR3 here is CASPPQGLNTEAFF. The CDR3, as DNA: TGTGCCAGCCCTCCCCAGGGCCTGAACACTGAAGCTTTCTTT.

The rearrangement links TRBV12-2 to TRBJ2-4. TRBV12-2 is shown as a pseudogene. The CDR3 contains 14 residues. The CDR3: CASRLRDGYGIQYF. DNA for the CDR3: TGTGCAAGTCGCCTTAGGGACGGTTATGGCATTCAGTACTTC.

The chain carries TRBV5-4 and TRBJ1-1, with D uncertain. From germline, CDR1 is SGHNT and CDR2 YYREEE (reference sequence). The CDR3 has 14 residues. V was pared by 0 bases and J by 6 bases, with 12 bases between. This CDR3 is CASSLVGVDSEAFF. DNA of the CDR3: TGTGCCAGCAGCTTGGTTGGGGTGGACTCTGAAGCTTTCTTT.

The table lists this clone with a count of one. The J gene is TRBJ2-3, the V gene TRBV9, with a tentative D call TRBD2 (6 bases). The ends were cut back, 0 bases at V and 0 bases at J, with 20 bases in the middle. Germline V gives CDR1 SGDLS, CDR2 YYNGEE. The CDR3 totals 19 residues. Here the CDR3 reads CASSVASEGSWPSTDTQYF. CDR3 sequence (DNA): TGTGCCAGCAGCGTAGCTTCGGAGGGCAGCTGGCCTAGCACAGATACGCAGTATTTT.

The CDR3 spells CASRPRSVGSGANVLTF. The CDR3 DNA reads TGTGCCAGCAGACCCCGGAGCGTCGGCTCTGGGGCCAACGTCCTGACTTTC. This chain connects TRBV28 to TRBJ2-6; no definite D call. Per germline, CDR1 MDHEN and CDR2 SYDVKM. This CDR3 contains 17 residues. Trimming cost V 6 bases and J 0 bases, with 15 bases left between them.

This chain uses TRBV5-1 with TRBJ2-3, with D maybe TRBD2 (6 bases). With 9 bases removed from V and 0 bases from J, the gap between germline ends came to 14 bases. The germline V gene has CDR1 SGHRS and CDR2 YFSETQ. CDR3 length: 14 residues. The CDR3 nucleotides read TGCGCCACCCGCGCGGGGCCGAGCACAGATACGCAGTATTTT. This translates into CATRAGPSTDTQYF.

This chain joins TRBV28 and TRBJ1-4; 7 bases agree with TRBD1. CDR3 size: 15 residues. Germline trimming cut 3 bases from V and 4 bases from J; bases unmatched to any gene: 5. The germline V gene encodes CDR1 MDHEN and CDR2 SYDVKM. The CDR3, as DNA: TGTGCCAGCAGTTTCCTGACAGGGCTTAATGAAAAACTGTTTTTT. Its protein product is CASSFLTGLNEKLFF.

The chain links TRBV7-8 to TRBJ2-7, with TRBD1 matching over 9 bases. The CDR3 spans 15 residues. Germline CDR1 reads SGHVS; CDR2 reads FQNEAQ. Trimming cost V 5 bases and J 5 bases; bases outside gene matches: 10. The CDR3: CASSIRDRVFHEQYF. CDR3 nucleotide sequence: TGTGCCAGCAGCATACGGGACAGGGTGTTCCACGAGCAGTACTTC.

This clone was observed once. This chain uses TRBV7-9 with TRBJ2-3; D not resolved. Germline V CDR1 and CDR2: SEHNR, FQNEAQ (reference sequence). V lost 5 bases, J lost 3 bases, and 15 bases lay in between. The length of the CDR3 is 15 residues. This CDR3 is CASSPLSGPTDTQYF. The CDR3 DNA reads TGTGCCAGCAGCCCACTGTCGGGCCCAACAGATACGCAGTATTTT.

The genes are TRBV6-5 and TRBJ1-4, with 9 nucleotides matching TRBD1. Trimming removed 0 bases from V and 8 bases from J; junction bases left unmatched: 4. CDR1 and CDR2 (germline): MNHEY, SVGAGI. The CDR3 sequence is 15 residues long. The CDR3 sequence is CASSYSRGQGEKLFF. As DNA, the CDR3 is TGTGCCAGCAGTTACTCCCGAGGACAGGGGGAAAAACTGTTTTTT.

The J gene is TRBJ1-6, the V gene TRBV9, with TRBD1 as a possible D gene (6 bases). The germline V and J ends were trimmed by 4 bases and 5 bases, with 13 bases remaining between them. The germline V gene has CDR1 SGDLS and CDR2 YYNGEE. The CDR3 consists of 15 residues. The CDR3 is CASSLEGGNNSPLHF. CDR3 bases: TGTGCCAGCAGCTTAGAGGGGGGCAATAATTCACCCCTCCACTTT.

V usage is TRBV7-2 and J usage is TRBJ1-3; TRBD1 is a possible D gene (6 bases). CDR3 length: 18 residues. The V end lost 4 bases, the J end lost 0 bases, and 19 bases lay between the germline ends. Germline V lookup: CDR1 SGHTA, CDR2 FQGNSA. The CDR3 sequence: CASSSPGRGLSSGNTIYF. CDR3 nucleotides: TGTGCCAGCAGCTCTCCGGGCCGGGGGCTCAGCTCTGGAAACACCATATATTTT.

V is TRBV28 and J is TRBJ1-5; no clear D. V gave up 5 bases and J gave up 0 bases, with 2 bases separating them. CDR1 and CDR2 from the germline V gene are MDHEN and SYDVKM. The CDR3 covers 12 residues. The CDR3 DNA sequence: TGTGCCAGCAGTAATAGCAATCAGCCCCAGCATTTT. It yields the protein CASSNSNQPQHF.

This chain uses TRBV29-1 with TRBJ2-3; 7 bases match TRBD2. Germline V gene data show CDR1 as SQVTM and CDR2 as ANQGSEA. Trimming at V came to 6 bases and at J to 3 bases, leaving 9 bases not matched to a gene. The CDR3 covers 14 residues. CDR3 in amino acids: CSVRRASGTDTQYF. DNA for the CDR3: TGCAGCGTCCGAAGGGCTAGCGGAACAGATACGCAGTATTTT.

As regards this clone: The sample carries other DNA sequences with the same CDR3. This sequence joins TRBV11-2 and TRBJ1-1, with unresolved D. The CDR3 consists of 13 residues. V lost 1 base, J lost 2 bases, and 5 bases lay in between. CDR1 is SGHAT, CDR2 FQNNGV, per germline. Written as DNA, the CDR3 is TGTGCCAGCAGCTTAGGTGGCAACACTGAAGCTTTCTTT. Protein sequence: CASSLGGNTEAFF. The variable domain in full, completed from reference TRBV11-2 and TRBJ1-1, reads EAGVAQSPRYKIIEKRQSVAFWCNPISGHATLYWYQQILGQGPKLLIQFQNNGVVDDSQLPKDRFSAERLKGVDSTLKIQPAKLEDSAVYLCASSLGGNTEAFFGQGTRLTVV.

The DNA of the CDR3 is TGTGCCTGGAGTGATCCTAGCGAGCAGTACTTC. Protein sequence: CAWSDPSEQYF. The V and J genes are TRBV30 and TRBJ2-7; D is undetermined. CDR1 and CDR2 from the germline V gene are GTSNPN and SVGIG (reference sequence). Trimming removed 1 base from V and 6 bases from J, with 7 bases in between. There are 11 residues in the CDR3.

The chain joins TRBV5-8 to TRBJ2-5; TRBD2 is a possible D gene (6 bases). Germline V gene sequence: CDR1 SGHTS, CDR2 YDEGEE. The CDR3 extends over 13 amino acids. With 4 bases removed from V and 5 bases from J, the gap between germline ends came to 12 bases. This chain's CDR3 is CASSGTVWETQYF. CDR3 sequence (DNA): TGTGCCAGCAGCGGGACTGTGTGGGAGACCCAGTACTTC.

In this sample, this clone turned up once. The rearrangement joins TRBV10-2 to TRBJ2-1; 9 positions match TRBD2. The CDR3 is 15 residues long. V lost 4 bases, J lost 15 bases, and 16 bases stayed unmatched. Germline values: CDR1 WSHSY, CDR2 SAAADI. CDR3 sequence (DNA): TGCGCCAGCAGTGCTTTGAAGCGGGAGGCCCCTCGGCTGTTCTTC. Translating gives CASSALKREAPRLFF.

The V gene is TRBV21-1, the J gene TRBJ2-4; the table calls TRBD2, which could not be checked here. TRBV21-1 is a documented pseudogene. This CDR3 has 23 amino acids. CDR3 DNA sequence: TGTGCCAGCAGCAAAGCCGAGGGAGCTCGGGGAGTCTATCGAATTCTAGCCAAAAACATTCAGTACTTC. Translation: CASSKAEGARGVYRILAKNIQYF.

This rearrangement joins TRBV5-6 to TRBJ2-1; the D call may be TRBD1 or TRBD2 (6 bases each). Trimming left V 4 bases short and J 7 bases short, with 12 bases between. CDR1 is SGHDT and CDR2 is YYEEEE in the germline V gene. The CDR3 has 13 amino acids. The CDR3: CASSKGGLNEQFF. DNA for the CDR3: TGTGCCAGCAGCAAAGGGGGGTTGAATGAGCAGTTCTTC.

The chain recombines TRBV21-1 with TRBJ2-1; TRBD1, the table's D call, was not compared with the DNA. TRBV21-1 is designated a pseudogene. The CDR3 totals 13 residues. CDR3 in DNA: TGTGCCAGCAGCAAAGGACAGGGGAAAAACCCGTTCTTC. Translating it yields CASSKGQGKNPFF.

V and J are TRBV7-2 and TRBJ2-1; TRBD2 matches 7 bases. The V gene's germline CDR1 is SGHTA and CDR2 FQGNSA. CDR3 length: 15 residues. The V segment lost 1 base and the J segment 4 bases; nucleotides outside the gene matches: 4. The CDR3 sequence: CASSLGGSYYNEQFF. CDR3 coding DNA: TGTGCCAGCAGCTTAGGCGGGAGTTATTACAATGAGCAGTTCTTC.

The chain combines TRBV30 with TRBJ1-2; weak D call: TRBD1 (6 bases). CDR1 GTSNPN and CDR2 SVGIG come from the germline V gene (reference sequence). Trimming left V 0 bases short and J 2 bases short, with 25 bases between. The length of the CDR3 is 19 residues. CDR3 protein: CAWSVQFRVGTGSNYGYTF. As DNA, the CDR3 is TGTGCCTGGAGTGTACAATTCCGGGTTGGCACAGGGTCAAACTATGGCTACACCTTC.

Points on this clone: This same CDR3 is encoded by further DNA sequences in the sample. V is TRBV5-1 and J is TRBJ2-7; no clear D. The V gene lost 0 bases and the J gene lost 3 bases, with 7 bases spanning the gap. The CDR3 consists of 13 residues. Germline V gene lookup returns CDR1 SGHRS and CDR2 YFSETQ. The CDR3 region is CASSLVQNYEQYF. Here the CDR3 DNA reads TGCGCCAGCAGCTTGGTACAGAACTACGAGCAGTACTTC.

The chain combines TRBV25-1 with TRBJ1-1; the match to TRBD1 covers 8 bases. Trimming took 5 bases from V and 0 from J; bases not matched to a gene: 8. The length of the CDR3 is 16 residues. Germline values: CDR1 MGHDK, CDR2 SYGVNS. Written as DNA, the CDR3 is TGTGCCAGCAGTCAGGGGGCCACCTTCATGAACACTGAAGCTTTCTTT. This sequence encodes CASSQGATFMNTEAFF.